This TCR beta chain derives from a study of human T cells and chemical hapten exposure. Germline CDR1 reads SGDLS; CDR2 reads YYNGEE. Between the trimmed V and J ends, which lost 0 bases and 2 bases, there was a span of 9 bases. The CDR3 spans 16 residues. The time point: patch test 1, 2 weeks after DPC sensitization. The sample's treatment: therapeutic diphenylcyclopropenone sensitization with weekly scalp DPC. MiXCR, applied by TCRdb to the RACE reads, yields one record per CDR3 protein. The sample records some 170,000 distinct CDR3 sequences, 20% to 25% being singletons. This receptor was obtained from a woman aged 50 to 60 with alopecia areata. Some clones in this sample may be carry-over from other donors' samples. The chain carries TRBV9 and TRBJ2-6; D perhaps matches TRBD2 (6 bases). This sample comprised whole blood, obtained in connection with sensitization to the hapten diphenylcyclopropenone (DPC). The DNA for the CDR3 is TGTGCCAGCAGCGTAGGTTGGGGGGCTGGGGCCAACGTCCTGACTTTC. Translating it yields CASSVGWGAGANVLTF.